This TCR beta chain was observed in a study of T cell changes during pregnancy in multiple sclerosis. Germline lookup yields CDR1 MNHNS and CDR2 SASEGT. V was shortened by 6 bases and J by 8 bases, with 13 bases between the two germline ends. CDR3 length: 13 residues. TCRdb's copy holds only in-frame clones and misses some; the assay was immunoSEQ multiplex PCR. The sample consists of about 40,000 clones, roughly nine tenths of them appearing once. The sequences come from CD4+ T cells from peripheral blood mononuclear cells, collected after pregnancy. The receptor was derived from a female donor with multiple sclerosis, enrolled in a pregnancy study. The rearrangement links TRBV6-1 to TRBJ2-2; perhaps TRBD2 as D (5 bases). In nucleotides, the CDR3 is TGTGCCAGCAGGCGCGTCTCGGGAGGGGAGCTGTTTTTT. This codes for CASRRVSGGELFF.